The source of this TCR beta chain is a study of CD8 T cells in Susac syndrome. Looked up from germline, CDR1 is SGHRS and CDR2 is YFSETQ. The CDR3 contains 17 residues. The V end was cut by 3 bases, the J end by 10 bases, with 25 bases between. With random hexamers, reverse transcription was performed on about 0.5 to 1 ug of RNA. MiXCR, run by TCRdb on the immunoSEQ multiplex PCR reads, gives a single entry per CDR3 protein. Found here are around 150,000 distinct CDR3 sequences, over 85% of them singletons; the top ten hold just over 0.13%. The sample consisted of CD4+ T cells from PBMCs. This TCR was sampled from a human donor in good health. The V call is TRBV5-1, the J call TRBJ2-2, with D possibly being TRBD1 (6 bases). CDR3 nucleotide sequence: TGCGCCAGCAGCTCCTCCTACAGGGCAGCAGGAAGTGAGGAGCTGTTTTTT. As protein: CASSSSYRAAGSEELFF. The full variable domain, with the rest looked up from reference TRBV5-1 and TRBJ2-2, is KAGVTQTPRYLIKTRGQQVTLSCSPISGHRSVSWYQQTPGQGLQFLFEYFSETQRNKGNFPGRFSGRQFSNSRSEMNVSTLELGDSALYLCASSSSYRAAGSEELFFGEGSRLTVL.